These T cell receptor beta chains were read from a single sample in a study of T cell repertoires in cytomegalovirus infection. TCRdb passed the reads through MiXCR, listing each CDR3 protein once. This table has approximately 910,000 distinct CDR3 sequences, approximately 30% appearing once. These receptors have no known antigen. The sample was cultured CD8+ T cells from PBMCs, taken from culture after CMV antigen stimulation. The receptors originated from a human donor in good health (CMV status not recorded). Some clones in this sample may be carry-over from other donors' samples. The CDR3 runs from the conserved cysteine through the conserved F or W. Fields, in order: CDR3 protein, CDR3 DNA, clone size, J gene, V gene, D gene. A D gene is named only where the DNA matches it firmly. A row's size may be missing; if present it is once, few, many or a size class.

CDR3: CASSWTIGGPDPHTDTQYF
DNA: TGTGCCAGCAGCTGGACTATTGGGGGGCCGGACCCACACACAGATACGCAGTATTTT
size: many
J: TRBJ2-3
V: TRBV7-3
D: NA

CDR3: CAISERESGNTIYF
DNA: TGTGCCATCAGTGAGAGGGAGTCTGGAAACACCATATATTTT
size: few
J: TRBJ1-3
V: TRBV10-3
D: NA

CDR3: CASTYSGVKYF
DNA: TGTGCCAGCACCTACTCAGGGGTGAAGTACTTC
size: NA
J: TRBJ2-7
V: TRBV25-1
D: NA

CDR3: CASSASGGVYNEQFF
DNA: TGTGCCAGCAGCGCTAGCGGGGGGGTCTACAATGAGCAGTTCTTC
size: NA
J: TRBJ2-1
V: TRBV7-2
D: TRBD2

CDR3: CASSPRPSGANVLTF
DNA: TGTGCCAGCAGCCCGAGGCCGTCTGGGGCCAACGTCCTGACTTTC
size: many
J: TRBJ2-6
V: TRBV11-1
D: NA

CDR3: CASSPNQGLYGDTQYF
DNA: TGTGCCAGCAGCCCTAACCAGGGGCTTTATGGAGATACGCAGTATTTT
size: NA
J: TRBJ2-3
V: TRBV7-6
D: NA

CDR3: CASSQELGVLTQYF
DNA: TGCGCCAGCAGCCAAGAACTAGGAGTTTTGACCCAGTACTTC
size: NA
J: TRBJ2-5
V: TRBV4-1
D: NA

CDR3: CASSSRTPAGGELFF
DNA: TGTGCCAGCAGCTCCCGGACCCCGGCGGGCGGGGAGCTGTTTTTT
size: NA
J: TRBJ2-2
V: TRBV7-9
D: NA

CDR3: CASTAGAGGELFF
DNA: TGTGCCAGTACCGCGGGGGCCGGCGGGGAGCTGTTTTTT
size: few
J: TRBJ2-2
V: TRBV19
D: NA

CDR3: CASSPEGGNQPQHF
DNA: TGTGCCAGCAGCCCCGAGGGTGGCAATCAGCCCCAGCATTTT
size: many
J: TRBJ1-5
V: TRBV7-8
D: NA

CDR3: CASSYSSEGTDTQYF
DNA: TGTGCCAGCAGTTATTCAAGTGAGGGCACAGATACGCAGTATTTT
size: NA
J: TRBJ2-3
V: TRBV12-3/TRBV12-4
D: NA

CDR3: CATEGGFGELFF
DNA: TGTGCCACGGAGGGGGGATTCGGGGAGCTGTTTTTT
size: NA
J: TRBJ2-2
V: TRBV19
D: NA

CDR3: CASSHRQGGLFRETQYF
DNA: TGCGCCAGCAGCCATCGACAGGGAGGTCTGTTTCGAGAGACCCAGTACTTC
size: few
J: TRBJ2-5
V: TRBV4-1
D: NA

CDR3: CASSGFPGLAGDEQFF
DNA: TGTGCCAGCAGCGGATTTCCGGGACTAGCGGGGGATGAGCAGTTCTTC
size: NA
J: TRBJ2-1
V: TRBV7-2
D: TRBD2

CDR3: CASSLVQIEAFF
DNA: TGTGCCAGCAGCTTAGTACAGATTGAAGCTTTCTTT
size: NA
J: TRBJ1-1
V: TRBV7-9
D: NA

CDR3: CASSQGASGNQPQHF
DNA: TGTGCCAGCAGTCAGGGGGCGTCGGGCAATCAGCCCCAGCATTTT
size: NA
J: TRBJ1-5
V: TRBV12-3/TRBV12-4
D: TRBD1

CDR3: CASSSRVGGDTQYF
DNA: TGTGCCAGCAGCTCCCGTGTAGGTGGAGATACGCAGTATTTT
size: NA
J: TRBJ2-3
V: TRBV13
D: NA

CDR3: CASSLSGRGVHEQYF
DNA: TGTGCCAGCAGCCTTTCAGGCAGGGGGGTCCACGAGCAGTACTTC
size: many
J: TRBJ2-7
V: TRBV7-6
D: NA

CDR3: CACNEPFSGDLYEQYF
DNA: TGTGCCTGCAATGAGCCCTTCTCGGGGGACCTGTACGAGCAGTACTTC
size: NA
J: TRBJ2-7
V: TRBV6-1
D: NA

CDR3: CSVGGLADYEQYF
DNA: TGCAGCGTTGGGGGACTAGCGGACTACGAGCAGTACTTC
size: NA
J: TRBJ2-7
V: TRBV29-1
D: TRBD2

CDR3: CASSQAVGYNEQFF
DNA: TGCGCCAGCAGCCAGGCAGTGGGTTACAATGAGCAGTTCTTC
size: NA
J: TRBJ2-1
V: TRBV4-1
D: NA

CDR3: CVSSWGGNEQFF
DNA: TGTGTCAGCAGTTGGGGGGGCAATGAGCAGTTCTTC
size: NA
J: TRBJ2-1
V: TRBV6-6
D: TRBD2

CDR3: CAISESRRGMNTEAFF
DNA: TGTGCCATCAGTGAGTCGCGCAGGGGGATGAACACTGAAGCTTTCTTT
size: few
J: TRBJ1-1
V: TRBV10-3
D: TRBD1

CDR3: CSASPRTGDSTDTQYF
DNA: TGCAGTGCTAGCCCCAGGACGGGGGACAGCACAGATACGCAGTATTTT
size: few
J: TRBJ2-3
V: TRBV20-1
D: NA

CDR3: CASSSASYYEQYF
DNA: TGTGCCAGCAGCTCAGCCAGCTACTACGAGCAGTACTTC
size: NA
J: TRBJ2-7
V: TRBV7-6
D: NA

CDR3: CSAVQGNGYTF
DNA: TGCAGCGCCGTACAGGGTAATGGCTACACCTTC
size: NA
J: TRBJ1-2
V: TRBV29-1
D: NA

CDR3: CASSDTSGGHNEQFF
DNA: TGTGCCAGCAGTGACACTAGCGGGGGACACAATGAGCAGTTCTTC
size: many
J: TRBJ2-1
V: TRBV6-4
D: TRBD2